The rows below give T cell receptor beta chains drawn from one sample of a study of siplizumab effects on memory and regulatory T cells. Only in-frame clones appear in the TCRdb table, and some are missing; sequencing was by immunoSEQ multiplex PCR. Seen here are about 82,000 clones, roughly 87% observed once, and the top ten hold less than 2%. Sequencing was performed on Tregs sorted from blood. Source of these receptors: a human donor in good health. CDR3s include the opening cysteine and the closing phenylalanine or tryptophan. The order of the fields is J gene, V gene, D gene, clone size, CDR3 protein. D genes are given only for firm matches. The size entry is marked missing in some rows and otherwise reads once, few, many or a size class.

J gene: TRBJ2-1; V gene: TRBV6-6; D gene: .; clone size: .; CDR3 protein: CASSLQGYEQFF
J gene: TRBJ2-7; V gene: TRBV19; D gene: TRBD1; clone size: .; CDR3 protein: CASNTRQGSYEQYF
J gene: TRBJ2-5; V gene: TRBV9; D gene: TRBD2; clone size: .; CDR3 protein: CASSPRLAGGQTGTQYF
J gene: TRBJ2-5; V gene: TRBV4-3; D gene: TRBD1; clone size: .; CDR3 protein: CASSKTTWTGQETQYF
J gene: TRBJ2-2; V gene: TRBV5-4; D gene: TRBD2; clone size: .; CDR3 protein: CASSSLAANTGELFF
J gene: TRBJ1-1; V gene: TRBV10-3; D gene: .; clone size: .; CDR3 protein: CAISFQGGEDTEAFF
J gene: TRBJ1-3; V gene: TRBV6-5; D gene: .; clone size: .; CDR3 protein: CASSYSWVAAGNTIYF
J gene: TRBJ1-1; V gene: TRBV5-1; D gene: TRBD1; clone size: few; CDR3 protein: CASSPIQGLNTEAFF
J gene: TRBJ1-6; V gene: TRBV11-2; D gene: .; clone size: .; CDR3 protein: CASSTKGGTYSPLHF
J gene: TRBJ2-5; V gene: TRBV2; D gene: TRBD2; clone size: .; CDR3 protein: CASSRASGGRQETQYF
J gene: TRBJ1-5; V gene: TRBV19; D gene: .; clone size: .; CDR3 protein: CASMGVYSNQPQHF
J gene: TRBJ2-4; V gene: TRBV2; D gene: .; clone size: .; CDR3 protein: CASKRTALNIQYF
J gene: TRBJ1-1; V gene: TRBV20-1; D gene: .; clone size: .; CDR3 protein: CSVPDYTEAFF
J gene: TRBJ1-1; V gene: TRBV30; D gene: .; clone size: .; CDR3 protein: CAWNPFRENTEAFF
J gene: TRBJ1-1; V gene: TRBV6-6; D gene: TRBD1; clone size: .; CDR3 protein: CASSTRQGANTEAFF
J gene: TRBJ2-6; V gene: TRBV2; D gene: TRBD1; clone size: .; CDR3 protein: CASSEWTGSGANVLTF
J gene: .; V gene: TRBV11-3; D gene: TRBD1; clone size: .; CDR3 protein: CASSSPRQGIYEQYF
J gene: TRBJ2-3; V gene: TRBV18; D gene: .; clone size: .; CDR3 protein: CASSPSWGRTDTQYF
J gene: TRBJ1-2; V gene: TRBV9; D gene: TRBD1; clone size: .; CDR3 protein: CASSVGDRSNYGYTF
J gene: TRBJ1-2; V gene: TRBV9; D gene: TRBD1; clone size: .; CDR3 protein: CASSRDRGHGGYTF
J gene: TRBJ1-1; V gene: TRBV27; D gene: .; clone size: .; CDR3 protein: CASFTAMNTEAFF
J gene: TRBJ2-5; V gene: TRBV4-1; D gene: TRBD2; clone size: once; CDR3 protein: CASSQAASGGSTETQYF
J gene: TRBJ2-1; V gene: TRBV7-9; D gene: TRBD1; clone size: .; CDR3 protein: CASSSAGTGKNEQFF
J gene: TRBJ2-7; V gene: TRBV18; D gene: TRBD1; clone size: medium-sized; CDR3 protein: CASSEIDRESYEQYF
J gene: TRBJ1-1; V gene: TRBV28; D gene: .; clone size: .; CDR3 protein: CASSLWQATEAFF
J gene: TRBJ2-5; V gene: TRBV7-8; D gene: .; clone size: .; CDR3 protein: CASSSKSETQYF
J gene: TRBJ1-5; V gene: TRBV2; D gene: .; clone size: .; CDR3 protein: CASSVGPNNQPQHF
J gene: TRBJ1-1; V gene: TRBV2; D gene: .; clone size: few; CDR3 protein: CASTPGGNTEAFF
J gene: TRBJ1-1; V gene: TRBV6-5; D gene: .; clone size: many; CDR3 protein: CASRRENTEAFF
J gene: TRBJ2-1; V gene: TRBV25-1; D gene: .; clone size: .; CDR3 protein: CASSERGNEQFF
J gene: TRBJ2-3; V gene: TRBV30; D gene: TRBD2; clone size: .; CDR3 protein: CAWRLAGVPDTQYF
J gene: TRBJ2-7; V gene: TRBV27; D gene: TRBD2; clone size: .; CDR3 protein: CASAIAGNLLYEQYF
J gene: TRBJ1-5; V gene: TRBV27; D gene: .; clone size: .; CDR3 protein: CASSPGWGNGQPQHF
J gene: TRBJ2-7; V gene: TRBV19; D gene: .; clone size: .; CDR3 protein: CASSSRTGEQYF
J gene: TRBJ2-7; V gene: TRBV19; D gene: TRBD1; clone size: .; CDR3 protein: CASSITGQYYEQYF
J gene: TRBJ2-3; V gene: TRBV5-1; D gene: .; clone size: .; CDR3 protein: CASSLLAGATSTDTQYF
J gene: .; V gene: TRBV29-1; D gene: TRBD2; clone size: once; CDR3 protein: CSVTTSGGSYEQYF
J gene: TRBJ1-1; V gene: TRBV6-5; D gene: .; clone size: .; CDR3 protein: CASSYSGQQKNTEAFF
J gene: TRBJ1-1; V gene: TRBV5-1; D gene: .; clone size: .; CDR3 protein: CASSLNEGVGTEAFF
J gene: TRBJ2-6; V gene: TRBV5-5; D gene: .; clone size: .; CDR3 protein: CASSPGQSLANVLTF
J gene: TRBJ1-2; V gene: TRBV19; D gene: TRBD1; clone size: .; CDR3 protein: CASSISGTGEGGYTF
J gene: TRBJ2-7; V gene: TRBV27; D gene: .; clone size: .; CDR3 protein: CASSLRLNYEQYF
J gene: TRBJ1-1; V gene: TRBV5-1; D gene: .; clone size: .; CDR3 protein: CASSLAGQVGTEAFF
J gene: TRBJ1-1; V gene: TRBV7-9; D gene: .; clone size: .; CDR3 protein: CASQGGNTEAFF
J gene: TRBJ1-1; V gene: TRBV4-2; D gene: .; clone size: .; CDR3 protein: CASSLAWIGNTEAFF
J gene: TRBJ2-7; V gene: TRBV28; D gene: .; clone size: .; CDR3 protein: CASSPRARREQYF
J gene: TRBJ2-7; V gene: TRBV5-1; D gene: .; clone size: .; CDR3 protein: CASSLTWQTLYEQYF
J gene: TRBJ1-1; V gene: TRBV19; D gene: TRBD1; clone size: .; CDR3 protein: CASSGTGALNTEAFF
J gene: TRBJ2-3; V gene: TRBV19; D gene: TRBD2; clone size: once; CDR3 protein: CASSPGGDTQYF
J gene: TRBJ2-7; V gene: TRBV10-3; D gene: TRBD2; clone size: .; CDR3 protein: CAIRSGGGAYEQYF
J gene: TRBJ2-6; V gene: TRBV27; D gene: TRBD1; clone size: .; CDR3 protein: CASSPLGQARGSGANVLTF
J gene: TRBJ2-2; V gene: TRBV6-5; D gene: TRBD2; clone size: .; CDR3 protein: CASSFGGGAGELFF
J gene: TRBJ1-5; V gene: TRBV6-1; D gene: .; clone size: once; CDR3 protein: CASSEPAGFAQLNQPQHF
J gene: TRBJ1-6; V gene: TRBV2; D gene: .; clone size: .; CDR3 protein: CATRRGTNSPLHF
J gene: TRBJ1-2; V gene: TRBV5-4; D gene: .; clone size: once; CDR3 protein: CASQISAGKTYGYTF
J gene: TRBJ1-6; V gene: TRBV2; D gene: .; clone size: .; CDR3 protein: CASKLNGFGNSPLHF
J gene: TRBJ1-1; V gene: TRBV5-3; D gene: TRBD1; clone size: .; CDR3 protein: CARSYRGGTGDQNTEAFF